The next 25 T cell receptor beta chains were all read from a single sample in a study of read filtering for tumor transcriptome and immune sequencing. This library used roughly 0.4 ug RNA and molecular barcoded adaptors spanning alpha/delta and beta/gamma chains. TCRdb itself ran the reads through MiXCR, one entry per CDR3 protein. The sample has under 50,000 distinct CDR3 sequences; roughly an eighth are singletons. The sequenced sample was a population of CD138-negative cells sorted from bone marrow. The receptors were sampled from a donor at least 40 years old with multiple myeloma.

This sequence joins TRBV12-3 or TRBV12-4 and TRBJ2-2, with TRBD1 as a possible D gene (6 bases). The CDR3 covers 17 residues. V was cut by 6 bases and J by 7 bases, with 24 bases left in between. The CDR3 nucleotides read TGTGCCAGCAGAGCCCCCAGGGGCGGGCGTCGTGACGGGGAGCTGTTTTTT. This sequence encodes CASRAPRGGRRDGELFF.

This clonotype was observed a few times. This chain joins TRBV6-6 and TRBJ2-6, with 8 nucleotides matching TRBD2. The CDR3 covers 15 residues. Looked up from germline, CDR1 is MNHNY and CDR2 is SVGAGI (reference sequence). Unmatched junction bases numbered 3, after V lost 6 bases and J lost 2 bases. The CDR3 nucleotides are TGTGCCAGCAGAACGGGGGGGACTGGGGCCAACGTCCTGACTTTC. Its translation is CASRTGGTGANVLTF.

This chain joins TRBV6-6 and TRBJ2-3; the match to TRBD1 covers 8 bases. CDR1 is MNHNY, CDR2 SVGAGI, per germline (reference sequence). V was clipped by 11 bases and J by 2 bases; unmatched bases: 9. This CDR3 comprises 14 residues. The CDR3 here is CAGRRTGLTDTQYF. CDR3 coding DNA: TGTGCCGGCCGCAGGACAGGGCTCACAGATACGCAGTATTTT.

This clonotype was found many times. This CDR3 is CASSLDVGYEQYF. CDR3 DNA sequence: TGCGCCAGCAGCTTGGATGTGGGGTACGAGCAGTACTTC. The chain carries TRBV5-1 and TRBJ2-7; D ambiguous. V was trimmed by 0 bases and J by 4 bases, leaving 8 bases between them. CDR3 length: 13 amino acids. Germline V CDR1 and CDR2: SGHRS, YFSETQ. The full variable domain, with the rest looked up from reference TRBV5-1 and TRBJ2-7, is KAGVTQTPRYLIKTRGQQVTLSCSPISGHRSVSWYQQTPGQGLQFLFEYFSETQRNKGNFPGRFSGRQFSNSRSEMNVSTLELGDSALYLCASSLDVGYEQYFGPGTRLTVT.

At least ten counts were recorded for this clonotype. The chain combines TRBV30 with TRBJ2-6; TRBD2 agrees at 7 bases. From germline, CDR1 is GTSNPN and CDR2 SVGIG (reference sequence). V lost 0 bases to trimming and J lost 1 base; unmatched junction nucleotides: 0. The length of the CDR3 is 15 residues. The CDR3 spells CAWSVAGSGANVLTF. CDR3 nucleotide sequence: TGTGCCTGGAGTGTAGCGGGATCTGGGGCCAACGTCCTGACTTTC.

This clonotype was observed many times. Here the CDR3 DNA reads TGCGCCAGCAGCTCCCTCAAGGGGGCGAACACCGGGGAGCTGTTTTTT. Its translation: CASSSLKGANTGELFF. The J gene is TRBJ2-2, the V gene TRBV5-1; possibly TRBD1 for D (6 bases). This CDR3 is built from 16 residues. Germline V gene data show CDR1 as SGHRS and CDR2 as YFSETQ. Trimming shortened V by 3 bases and J by 0 bases, and 12 bases separated the two germline ends.

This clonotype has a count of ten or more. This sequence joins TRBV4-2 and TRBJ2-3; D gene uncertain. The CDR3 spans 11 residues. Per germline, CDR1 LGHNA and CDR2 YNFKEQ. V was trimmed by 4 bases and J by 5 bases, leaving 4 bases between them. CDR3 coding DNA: TGTGCCAGCAGCCTAGAAGATACGCAGTATTTT. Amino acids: CASSLEDTQYF.

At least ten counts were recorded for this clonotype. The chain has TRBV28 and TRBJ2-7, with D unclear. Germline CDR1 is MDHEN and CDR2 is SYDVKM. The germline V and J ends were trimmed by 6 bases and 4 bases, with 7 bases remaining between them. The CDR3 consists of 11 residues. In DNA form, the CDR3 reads TGTGCCAGCAGCGGACGTTACGAGCAGTACTTC. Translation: CASSGRYEQYF.

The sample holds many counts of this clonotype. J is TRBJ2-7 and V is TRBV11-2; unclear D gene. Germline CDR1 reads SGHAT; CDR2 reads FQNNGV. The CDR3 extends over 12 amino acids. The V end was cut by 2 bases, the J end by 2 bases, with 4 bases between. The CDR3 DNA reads TGTGCCAGCAGCTTACGCCCCTACGAGCAGTACTTC. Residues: CASSLRPYEQYF.

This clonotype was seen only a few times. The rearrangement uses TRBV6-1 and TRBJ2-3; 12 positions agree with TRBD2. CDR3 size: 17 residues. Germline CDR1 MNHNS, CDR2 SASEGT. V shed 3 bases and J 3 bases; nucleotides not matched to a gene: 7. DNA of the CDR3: TGTGCCAGCAGTGATTTTCTAGCGGGAGGGCCTACAGATACGCAGTATTTT. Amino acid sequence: CASSDFLAGGPTDTQYF.

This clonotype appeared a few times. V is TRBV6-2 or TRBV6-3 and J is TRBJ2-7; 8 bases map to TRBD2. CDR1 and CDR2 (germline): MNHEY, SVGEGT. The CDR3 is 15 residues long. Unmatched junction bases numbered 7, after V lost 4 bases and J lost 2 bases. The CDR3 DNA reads TGTGCCAGCAGTTCCCGTTTTAGCGGGGCCTACGAGCAGTACTTC. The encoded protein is CASSSRFSGAYEQYF.

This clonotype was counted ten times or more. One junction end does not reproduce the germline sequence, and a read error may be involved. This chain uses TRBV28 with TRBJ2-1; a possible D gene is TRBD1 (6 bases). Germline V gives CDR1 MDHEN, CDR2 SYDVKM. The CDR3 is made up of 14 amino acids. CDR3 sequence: CAITRGHGVYEQLF. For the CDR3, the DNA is TGTGCCATAACAAGGGGACACGGGGTCTATGAGCAGCTCTTC.

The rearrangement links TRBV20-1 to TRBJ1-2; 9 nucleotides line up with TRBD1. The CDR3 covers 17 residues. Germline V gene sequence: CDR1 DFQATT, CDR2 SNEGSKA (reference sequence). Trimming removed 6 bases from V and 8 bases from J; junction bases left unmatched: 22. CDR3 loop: CSANPVGTGSSSNGYTF. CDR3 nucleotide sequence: TGCAGTGCGAACCCCGTGGGGACAGGGAGCTCGTCTAACGGCTACACCTTC.

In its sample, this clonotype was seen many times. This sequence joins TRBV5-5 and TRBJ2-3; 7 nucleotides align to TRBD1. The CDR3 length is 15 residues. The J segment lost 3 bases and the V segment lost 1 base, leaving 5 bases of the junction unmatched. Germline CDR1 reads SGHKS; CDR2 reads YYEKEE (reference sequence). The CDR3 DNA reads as TGTGCCAGCAGCTTGAGGGGGCTCACGACAGATACGCAGTATTTT. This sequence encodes CASSLRGLTTDTQYF.

The CDR3 reads CASSSQGSSSTDTQYF. The CDR3 DNA reads TGCGCCAGCAGCTCGCAGGGGTCATCTAGCACAGATACGCAGTATTTT. The rearrangement links TRBV5-1 to TRBJ2-3, with D maybe TRBD1 (6 bases). V lost 3 bases to trimming and J lost 0 bases, with 14 bases between them. Per the germline V gene, CDR1 is SGHRS and CDR2 is YFSETQ. The CDR3 spans 16 residues.

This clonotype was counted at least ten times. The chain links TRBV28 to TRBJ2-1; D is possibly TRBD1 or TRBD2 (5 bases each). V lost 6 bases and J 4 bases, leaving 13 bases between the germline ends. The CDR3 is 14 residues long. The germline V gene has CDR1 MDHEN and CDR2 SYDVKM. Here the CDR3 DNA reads TGTGCCAGCAGCTCGGGGACGGAGTACAATGAGCAGTTCTTC. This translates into CASSSGTEYNEQFF.

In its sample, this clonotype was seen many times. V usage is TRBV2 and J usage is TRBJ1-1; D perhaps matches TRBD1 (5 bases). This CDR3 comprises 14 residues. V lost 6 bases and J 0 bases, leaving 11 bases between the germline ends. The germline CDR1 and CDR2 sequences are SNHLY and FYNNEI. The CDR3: CASRRDGMNTEAFF. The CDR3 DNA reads TGTGCCAGCAGGAGGGACGGAATGAACACTGAAGCTTTCTTT. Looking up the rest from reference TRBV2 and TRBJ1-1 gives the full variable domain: EPEVTQTPSHQVTQMGQEVILRCVPISNHLYFYWYRQILGQKVEFLVSFYNNEISEKSEIFDDQFSVERPDGSNFTLKIRSTKLEDSAMYFCASRRDGMNTEAFFGQGTRLTVV.

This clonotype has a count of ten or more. The CDR3 nucleotides are TGCAGTGCTAGAGTGACGGAGAATTCACCCCTCCACTTT. Its protein is CSARVTENSPLHF. This chain links TRBV20-1 with TRBJ1-6; D is ambiguous. Trimming stripped 1 base from V and 7 bases from J, with 8 bases between. Germline V gene data show CDR1 as DFQATT and CDR2 as SNEGSKA (reference sequence). The CDR3 has 13 residues.

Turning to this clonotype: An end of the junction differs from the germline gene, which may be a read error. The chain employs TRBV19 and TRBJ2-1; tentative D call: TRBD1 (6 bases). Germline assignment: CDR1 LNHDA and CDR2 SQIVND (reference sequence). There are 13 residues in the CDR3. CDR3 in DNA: TGTGCCAGTAGTATGATGCTAGAGGGGGAGCGGTTCTTC. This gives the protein CASSMMLEGERFF.

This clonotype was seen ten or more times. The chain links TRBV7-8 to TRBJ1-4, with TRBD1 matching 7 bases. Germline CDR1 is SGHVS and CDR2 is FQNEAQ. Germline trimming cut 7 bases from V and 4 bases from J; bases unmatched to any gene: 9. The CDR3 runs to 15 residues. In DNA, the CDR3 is TGTGCCAGCATCAAAGGCCGGGACAGTAATGAAAAACTGTTTTTT. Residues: CASIKGRDSNEKLFF.

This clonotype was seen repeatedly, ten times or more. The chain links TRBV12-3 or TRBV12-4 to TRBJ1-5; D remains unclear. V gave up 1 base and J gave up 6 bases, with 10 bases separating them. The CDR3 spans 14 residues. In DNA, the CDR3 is TGTGCCAGCAGTTTAGAGGTGGCAGGTCAGCCCCAGCATTTT. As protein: CASSLEVAGQPQHF.

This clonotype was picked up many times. The CDR3 region has the DNA TGTGCCAGCAGTTTATCGGATACCAGGGGACAGCCCCAGCATTTT. This sequence encodes CASSLSDTRGQPQHF. The rearrangement joins TRBV27 to TRBJ1-5; D perhaps matches TRBD1 (6 bases). CDR1 is MNHEY, CDR2 SMNVEV, per germline (reference sequence). The V end was cut by 0 bases, the J end by 7 bases, with 13 bases between. The CDR3 runs to 15 residues.

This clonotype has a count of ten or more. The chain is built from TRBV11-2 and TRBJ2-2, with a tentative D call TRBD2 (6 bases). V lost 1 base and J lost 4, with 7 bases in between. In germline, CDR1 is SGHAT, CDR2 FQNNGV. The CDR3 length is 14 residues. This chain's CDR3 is CASSLGGITGELFF. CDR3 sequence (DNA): TGTGCCAGCAGCTTAGGCGGGATCACCGGGGAGCTGTTTTTT.

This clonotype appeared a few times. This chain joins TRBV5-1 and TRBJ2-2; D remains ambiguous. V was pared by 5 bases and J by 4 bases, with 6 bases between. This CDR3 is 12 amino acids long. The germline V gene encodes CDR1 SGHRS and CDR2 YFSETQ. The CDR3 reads CASRTATGELFF. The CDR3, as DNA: TGCGCCAGCAGAACAGCCACCGGGGAGCTGTTTTTT. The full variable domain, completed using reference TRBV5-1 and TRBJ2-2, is KAGVTQTPRYLIKTRGQQVTLSCSPISGHRSVSWYQQTPGQGLQFLFEYFSETQRNKGNFPGRFSGRQFSNSRSEMNVSTLELGDSALYLCASRTATGELFFGEGSRLTVL.

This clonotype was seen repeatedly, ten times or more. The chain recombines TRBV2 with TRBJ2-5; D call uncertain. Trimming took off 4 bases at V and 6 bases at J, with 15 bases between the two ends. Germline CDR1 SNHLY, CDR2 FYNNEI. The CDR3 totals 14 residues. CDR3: CASSVRPSMKTQYF. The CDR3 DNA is TGTGCCAGCAGTGTTCGACCCTCAATGAAGACCCAGTACTTC.